This T cell receptor beta chain is drawn from a study of graft-versus-host responses after intestinal transplantation. Study background: Anti-thymocyte globulin was used for induction in all recipients, who then took tacrolimus and steroids for 3 to 4 years. Study outcomes and limitations: Recipient bone marrow held GvH clones, some seen earlier in ileum or blood. With peak circulating GvH clone levels came an association with early post-transplant HvG declines.

Germline V gives CDR1 SQVTM, CDR2 ANQGSEA. V lost 3 bases to trimming and J lost 2 bases, with 14 bases between them. CDR3 size: 14 residues. On this clone: Antigen unknown.

Libraries were prepared by immunoSEQ multiplex PCR; TCRdb keeps only in-frame clonotypes and omits some of them. The profile shows under 95,000 clones, 80% to 90% of them singletons. The clonotype originates from a human donor who received an intestinal transplant. The sample here was unstimulated CD8+ T cells sorted from spleen or lymph node cells, taken before intestinal transplant. V usage is TRBV29-1 and J usage is TRBJ2-7, with TRBD1 as a possible D gene (6 bases). The CDR3 region is CSVENDGQPYEQYF. CDR3 DNA: TGCAGCGTTGAGAACGATGGACAGCCCTACGAGCAGTACTTC.